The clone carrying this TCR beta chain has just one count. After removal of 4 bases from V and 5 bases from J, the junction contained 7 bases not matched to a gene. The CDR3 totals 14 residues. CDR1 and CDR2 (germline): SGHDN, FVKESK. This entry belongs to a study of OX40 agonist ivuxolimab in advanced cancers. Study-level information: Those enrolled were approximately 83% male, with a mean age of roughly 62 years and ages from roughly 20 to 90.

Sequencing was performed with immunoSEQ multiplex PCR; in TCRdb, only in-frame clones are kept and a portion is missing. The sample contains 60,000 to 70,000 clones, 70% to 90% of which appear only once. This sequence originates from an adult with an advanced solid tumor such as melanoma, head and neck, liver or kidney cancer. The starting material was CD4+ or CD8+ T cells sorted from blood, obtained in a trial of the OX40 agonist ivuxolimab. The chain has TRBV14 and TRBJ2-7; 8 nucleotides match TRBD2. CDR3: CASSPQRERDEQYF. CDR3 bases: TGTGCCAGCAGCCCCCAGCGGGAGAGGGACGAGCAGTACTTC.